The clone carrying this T cell receptor (beta chain) was recorded many times. Deletions cut 8 bases from V and 5 bases from J, with 21 bases between. Germline CDR1 reads SGHTA; CDR2 reads FQGNSA. The CDR3 spans 15 residues. The sample belongs to a study of neurological immune-mediated disorders. 5'RACE generated cDNA with 10-nucleotide random UMIs. TCRdb called the 5' RACE reads again in MiXCR, with one record for every CDR3 protein. Of more than 95,000 distinct CDR3 sequences in the sample, 11% were seen once. Documented time point: longitudinal time-point 3. Stored at -80 C, 2 million PBMCs were the source of the unsorted libraries.

V is TRBV7-2 and J is TRBJ2-5; tentatively, D is TRBD2 (7 bases). Sequenced sample: PBMCs. The sequence came from a female donor with HTLV-1-associated myelopathy (HAM/TSP). The CDR3 region has the DNA TGTGCCAGCCTGGGCCGACGGACAGCGGGGGAGACCCAGTACTTC. It yields the protein CASLGRRTAGETQYF.